This T cell receptor (beta chain) is drawn from a study of response to subunit inactivated influenza vaccine. Overall study results and limits: The authors proposed limited new T cell recruitment per seasonal influenza vaccination.

The germline V gene encodes CDR1 LGHDT and CDR2 YNNKEL (reference sequence). Trimming stripped 4 bases from V and 0 bases from J, with 13 bases between. The CDR3 is 15 amino acids. Concerning this clonotype: Antigen: not known.

TCRdb processed the RT-PCR reads anew with MiXCR; each CDR3 protein has one entry. The repertoire holds approximately 700,000 distinct CDR3 sequences, with around a sixth as singletons. This specimen consisted of PBMCs from blood, obtained about 12 days after vaccination. The TCR comes from a man in his fifties who received an inactivated influenza vaccine. The genes are TRBV3-1 and TRBJ2-7; no firm D call. Here the CDR3 DNA reads TGTGCCAGCAGCCCTAATCCTGGGTCCTCCTACGAGCAGTACTTC. Translating gives CASSPNPGSSYEQYF.